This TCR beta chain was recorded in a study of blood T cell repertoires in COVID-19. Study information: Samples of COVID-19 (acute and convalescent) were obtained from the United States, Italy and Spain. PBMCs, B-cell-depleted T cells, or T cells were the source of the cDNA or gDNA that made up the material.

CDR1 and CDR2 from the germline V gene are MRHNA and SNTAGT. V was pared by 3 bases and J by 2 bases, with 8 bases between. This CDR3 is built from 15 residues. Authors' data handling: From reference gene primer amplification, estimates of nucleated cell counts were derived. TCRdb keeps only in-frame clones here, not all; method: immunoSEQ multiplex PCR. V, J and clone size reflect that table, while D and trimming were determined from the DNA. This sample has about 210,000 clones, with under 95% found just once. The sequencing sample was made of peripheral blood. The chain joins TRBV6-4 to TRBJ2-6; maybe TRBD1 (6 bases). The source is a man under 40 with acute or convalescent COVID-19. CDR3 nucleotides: TGTGCCAGCAGTGAGACAGGTGCTGGGGCCAACGTCCTGACTTTC. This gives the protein CASSETGAGANVLTF.